These T cell receptor beta chains were read from a single sample in a study of blood T cell repertoires in COVID-19. Assay used: immunoSEQ multiplex PCR; TCRdb lists only in-frame clones, some missing. The sample lists under 200,000 clones; more than 80% were seen once. Sequencing input: peripheral blood. The source of these receptors is a man aged 50 to 60 with acute or convalescent COVID-19. Each CDR3 is given with its conserved first and last residue. A D gene is named only where the DNA matches it firmly. A clone size is listed for some rows: how often the clone was seen (once, few, many), or a class if it is expanded.

- - TRBJ2-1 TRBV7-2 TGTGCCAGCAGCTTAGGCGTCAGGGGGGTGATATCCGATGAGCAGTTCTTC CASSLGVRGVISDEQFF
- TRBD1 TRBJ1-6 TRBV6-1 TGTGCCAGCAGTGACGACAGGGGCCCGAGCTCCTATAATTCACCCCTCCACTTT CASSDDRGPSSYNSPLHF
- - TRBJ1-1 TRBV2 TGTGCCAGCAGTGATAGGCAGGGAGGCACTGAAGCTTTCTTT CASSDRQGGTEAFF
once TRBD1 TRBJ2-3 TRBV7-2 TGTGCCAGCAGCTTAGTAGGGCCGGGACAGGGGTTAGATACGCAGTATTTT CASSLVGPGQGLDTQYF
- TRBD1 TRBJ1-4 TRBV5-4 TGTGCCAGCAGCTCCCCGGGACAGGGGAGTGAAAAACTGTTTTTT CASSSPGQGSEKLFF
- TRBD1 TRBJ2-1 TRBV6-5 TGTGCCAGCAGCCCGGGACAGAGCTCCTACAATGAGCAGTTCTTC CASSPGQSSYNEQFF
- - TRBJ2-7 TRBV2 TGTGCCAGCACCGACATGACAGGCCCCGAGCAGTACTTC CASTDMTGPEQYF
- - TRBJ2-3 TRBV5-1 TGCGCCAGCAGCGCGGGACAGTCTAGCACAGATACGCAGTATTTT CASSAGQSSTDTQYF
- TRBD1 TRBJ2-2 TRBV6-5 TGTGCCAGCACCAAGCAGGGGGTCGGCGGGGAGCTGTTTTTT CASTKQGVGGELFF
- TRBD1 TRBJ2-7 TRBV7-7 TGTGCCAGCAGCTTATCCGGGACAGGAGACGAATCCTACGAGCAGTACTTC CASSLSGTGDESYEQYF
- - TRBJ1-1 TRBV6-6 TGTGCCAGCAGTTACGGCGCGTCGGGCACTGAAGCTTTCTTT CASSYGASGTEAFF
- - TRBJ2-1 TRBV4-3 TGCGCCAGCAGCCCTGGACAGAGCTCCTACAATGAGCAGTTCTTC CASSPGQSSYNEQFF
- TRBD2 TRBJ2-7 TRBV5-1 TGCGCCAGCAGCTTGGCCGACCCCCTGCTAGCGGGAGAGGCCTACGAGCAGTACTTC CASSLADPLLAGEAYEQYF
- TRBD1 TRBJ1-6 TRBV7-2 TGTGCCAGCAGCGCATCGACAGGGGGCGGACCCTATAATTCACCCCTCCACTTT CASSASTGGGPYNSPLHF
- TRBD2 TRBJ2-3 TRBV9 TGTGCCAGCAGCGTAGTCGGGAGGTGGGGAACAGATACGCAGTATTTT CASSVVGRWGTDTQYF
- - TRBJ2-1 TRBV5-1 TGCGCCAGCAGCCTGACCCCGCTGGCGGACTACAATGAGCAGTTCTTC CASSLTPLADYNEQFF
- TRBD2 TRBJ2-5 TRBV7-3 TGTGCCAGCAGCACGGGGGGACGTGGAGAGACCCAGTACTTC CASSTGGRGETQYF
once - TRBJ1-6 TRBV2 TGTGCCAGCAGTGAAGCGCGGAGAGAGTCACCCCTCCACTTT CASSEARRESPLHF
few - TRBJ1-6 TRBV19 TGTGCCAGTGCGGCAGGGAGGAACTATAATTCACCCCTCCACTTT CASAAGRNYNSPLHF
- TRBD1 TRBJ1-1 TRBV7-2 TGTGCCAGCAGCTTAGCATACAGGGGTAGGATGAACACTGAAGCTTTCTTT CASSLAYRGRMNTEAFF
- - TRBJ2-3 TRBV19 TGTGCCAGTTCCGCCCCCGGAGGCACAGATACGCAGTATTTT CASSAPGGTDTQYF
- - TRBJ2-1 TRBV27 TGTGCCAGCAGGACCGGGGGTGAAGGGGAGTTCTTC CASRTGGEGEFF
- TRBD1 TRBJ2-2 TRBV15 TGTGCCACCAGCTACCGGGACAGTCATACCGGGGAGCTGTTTTTT CATSYRDSHTGELFF
few TRBD1 TRBJ2-7 TRBV28 TGTGCCAGCAGGCTCGACAGGGGGGGCGAGCAGTACTTC CASRLDRGGEQYF
- - TRBJ2-7 TRBV7-3 TGTGCCAGCAGCTTAAACGGGGGCTCCTACGAGCAGTACTTC CASSLNGGSYEQYF
- - TRBJ1-5 TRBV28 TGTGCCAGCGGCTACGGTGGGGCAAACAATCAGCCCCAGCATTTT CASGYGGANNQPQHF
- - TRBJ2-1 TRBV10-3 TGTGCCATCAGTGGGAACAGGGACCATGAGCAGTTCTTC CAISGNRDHEQFF
- TRBD1 TRBJ2-5 TRBV6-5 TGTGCCAGCAGCCAGGACAGGGGACGCCAAGAGACCCAGTACTTC CASSQDRGRQETQYF
- - TRBJ2-7 TRBV18 TGTGCCAGCTCACCCCCAGGAGGGCGCTACGAGCAGTACTTC CASSPPGGRYEQYF
few - TRBJ2-1 TRBV2 TGTGCCAGCAGGGAGACTAGTTACAATGAGCAGTTCTTC CASRETSYNEQFF
- TRBD1 TRBJ1-1 TRBV18 TGTGCCAGCTCTCCCGACAGGGTCAACACTGAAGCTTTCTTT CASSPDRVNTEAFF
- TRBD2 TRBJ2-3 TRBV29-1 TGCAGCGGAACTGGACTAGCGGGAGGGGGGAGCACAGATACGCAGTATTTT CSGTGLAGGGSTDTQYF
- - TRBJ1-1 TRBV2 TGTGCCAGCAGTGAGGGCAGGGCCACTGAAGCTTTCTTT CASSEGRATEAFF